Below, one TCR beta chain is given with its context. RNA transcripts yielded amplified TCR beta CDR3 regions. During a first-round RT-PCR of the TCR CDR3, the HTBI primer set was used. TCRdb processed the multiplex PCR reads anew with MiXCR; each CDR3 protein has one entry. There are 500,000 to 600,000 distinct CDR3 sequences in the sample; over 15% occur only once, and about 17% lies in the top ten. The CDR3 runs 18 residues. The V and J ends lost 1 base and 0 bases respectively, with 13 bases between them. Germline V CDR1 and CDR2: SGHVS, FQNEAQ. Clinical symptoms, serum thyroxine, TRAb, thyroid ultrasound and orbital computed tomography established diagnosis. These data come from a study of T cells in Graves' hyperthyroidism and ophthalmopathy.

The chain is built from TRBV7-8 and TRBJ2-6, with D unresolved. Specimen: blood. The sequence came from a woman younger than 30 with Graves' hyperthyroidism. CDR3 coding DNA: TGTGCCAGCAGCTTAGATCAAGACACCTCCTCTGGGGCCAACGTCCTGACTTTC. The encoded protein is CASSLDQDTSSGANVLTF.